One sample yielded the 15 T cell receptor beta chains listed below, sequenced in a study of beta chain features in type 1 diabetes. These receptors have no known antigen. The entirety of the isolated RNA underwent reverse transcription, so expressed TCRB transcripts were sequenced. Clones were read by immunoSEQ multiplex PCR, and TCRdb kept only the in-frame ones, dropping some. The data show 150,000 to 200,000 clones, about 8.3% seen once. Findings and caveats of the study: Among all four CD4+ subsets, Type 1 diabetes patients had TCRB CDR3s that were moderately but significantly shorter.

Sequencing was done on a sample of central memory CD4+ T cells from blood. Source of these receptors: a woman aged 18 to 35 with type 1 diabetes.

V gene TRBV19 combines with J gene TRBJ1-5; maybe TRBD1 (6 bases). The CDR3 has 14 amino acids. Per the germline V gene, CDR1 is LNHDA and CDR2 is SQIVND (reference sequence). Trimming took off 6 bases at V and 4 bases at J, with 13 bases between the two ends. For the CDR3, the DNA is TGTGCCAGTAGACCGGGACACGGAAATCAGCCCCAGCATTTT. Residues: CASRPGHGNQPQHF.

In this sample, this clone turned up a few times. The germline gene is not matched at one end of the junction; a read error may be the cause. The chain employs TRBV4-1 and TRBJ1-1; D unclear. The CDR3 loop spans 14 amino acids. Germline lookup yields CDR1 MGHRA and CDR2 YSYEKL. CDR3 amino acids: CAGSQAWRDTEAFF. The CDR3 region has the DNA TGCGCCGGCAGCCAAGCATGGCGGGACACTGAAGCTTTCTTT.

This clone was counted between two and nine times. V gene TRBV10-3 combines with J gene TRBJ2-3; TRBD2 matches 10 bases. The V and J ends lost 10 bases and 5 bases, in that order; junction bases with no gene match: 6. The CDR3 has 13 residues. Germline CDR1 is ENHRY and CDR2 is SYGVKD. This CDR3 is CASRTSGRDTQYF. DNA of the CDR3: TGTGCCAGCAGGACTAGCGGTAGAGATACGCAGTATTTT.

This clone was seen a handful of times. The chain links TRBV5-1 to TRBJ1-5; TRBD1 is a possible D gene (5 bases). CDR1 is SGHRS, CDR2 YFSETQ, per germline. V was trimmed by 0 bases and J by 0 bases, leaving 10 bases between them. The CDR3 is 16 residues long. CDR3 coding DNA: TGCGCCAGCAGCTTGGGGGGCACCTATAGCAATCAGCCCCAGCATTTT. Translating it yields CASSLGGTYSNQPQHF.

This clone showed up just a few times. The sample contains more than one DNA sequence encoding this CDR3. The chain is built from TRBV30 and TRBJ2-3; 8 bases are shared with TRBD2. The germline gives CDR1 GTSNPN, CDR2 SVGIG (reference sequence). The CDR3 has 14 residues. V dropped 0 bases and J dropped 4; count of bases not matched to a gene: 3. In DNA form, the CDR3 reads TGTGCCTGGAGTGTACTACTAGCGGCAGATACGCAGTATTTT. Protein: CAWSVLLAADTQYF. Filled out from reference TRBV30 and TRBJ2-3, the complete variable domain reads SQTIHQWPATLVQPVGSPLSLECTVEGTSNPNLYWYRQAAGRGLQLLFYSVGIGQISSEVPQNLSASRPQDRQFILSSKKLLLSDSGFYLCAWSVLLAADTQYFGPGTRLTVL.

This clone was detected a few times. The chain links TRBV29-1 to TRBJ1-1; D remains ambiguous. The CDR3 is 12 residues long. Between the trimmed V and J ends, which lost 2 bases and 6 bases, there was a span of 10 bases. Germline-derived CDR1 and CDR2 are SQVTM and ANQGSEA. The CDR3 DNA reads TGCAGCGTTGAAAGCGTAGACTCTGAAGCTTTCTTT. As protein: CSVESVDSEAFF. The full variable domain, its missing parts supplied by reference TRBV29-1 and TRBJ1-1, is SAVISQKPSRDICQRGTSLTIQCQVDSQVTMMFWYRQQPGQSLTLIATANQGSEATYESGFVIDKFPISRPNLTFSTLTVSNMSPEDSSIYLCSVESVDSEAFFGQGTRLTVV.

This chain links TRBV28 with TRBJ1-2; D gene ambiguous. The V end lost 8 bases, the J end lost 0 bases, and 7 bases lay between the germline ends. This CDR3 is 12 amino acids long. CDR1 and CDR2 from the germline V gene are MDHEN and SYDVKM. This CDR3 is CASGGANYGYTF. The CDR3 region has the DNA TGTGCCAGCGGTGGAGCTAACTATGGCTACACCTTC.

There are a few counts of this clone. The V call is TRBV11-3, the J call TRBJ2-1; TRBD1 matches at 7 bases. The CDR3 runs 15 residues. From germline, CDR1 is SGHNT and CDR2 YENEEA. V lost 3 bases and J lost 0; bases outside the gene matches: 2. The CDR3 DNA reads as TGTGCCAGCAGCTTGGACAGGACCTCCTACAATGAGCAGTTCTTC. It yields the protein CASSLDRTSYNEQFF.

The CDR3 loop reads CASSLTGPNQPQHF. DNA of the CDR3: TGTGCCAGCAGTCTCACAGGGCCCAATCAGCCCCAGCATTTT. This chain uses TRBV28 with TRBJ1-5, with a weak D call TRBD1 (6 bases). V shed 5 bases and J shed 3 bases, with 11 bases lying between them. The CDR3 is made up of 14 amino acids. CDR1 and CDR2 (germline): MDHEN, SYDVKM.

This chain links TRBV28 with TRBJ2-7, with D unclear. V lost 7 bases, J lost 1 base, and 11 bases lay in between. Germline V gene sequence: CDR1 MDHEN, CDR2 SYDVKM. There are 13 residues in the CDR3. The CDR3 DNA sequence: TGTGCCAGCATAGCCAGCCCATCCTACGAGCAGTACTTC. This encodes CASIASPSYEQYF.

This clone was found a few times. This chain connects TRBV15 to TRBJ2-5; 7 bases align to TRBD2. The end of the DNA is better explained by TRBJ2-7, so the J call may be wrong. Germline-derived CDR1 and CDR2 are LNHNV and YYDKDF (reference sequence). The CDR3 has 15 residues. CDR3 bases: TGTGCCACCAGCAGAGGTGGGAGGGCCGCTGACGAGCAGTACTTC. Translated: CATSRGGRAADEQYF.

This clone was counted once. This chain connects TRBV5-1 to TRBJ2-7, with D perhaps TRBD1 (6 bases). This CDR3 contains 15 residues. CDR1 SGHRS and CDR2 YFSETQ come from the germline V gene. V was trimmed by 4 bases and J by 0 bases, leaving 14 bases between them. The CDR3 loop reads CASSDTGSSSYEQYF. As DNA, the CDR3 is TGCGCCAGCAGCGATACAGGGTCGAGCTCCTACGAGCAGTACTTC.

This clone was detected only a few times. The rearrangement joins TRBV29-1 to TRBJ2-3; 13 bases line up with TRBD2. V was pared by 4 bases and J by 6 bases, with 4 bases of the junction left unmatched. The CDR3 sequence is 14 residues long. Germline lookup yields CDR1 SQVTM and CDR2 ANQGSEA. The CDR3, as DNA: TGCAGCGTTGGGACTAGCGGGGGCTCGGATACGCAGTATTTT. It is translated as CSVGTSGGSDTQYF.

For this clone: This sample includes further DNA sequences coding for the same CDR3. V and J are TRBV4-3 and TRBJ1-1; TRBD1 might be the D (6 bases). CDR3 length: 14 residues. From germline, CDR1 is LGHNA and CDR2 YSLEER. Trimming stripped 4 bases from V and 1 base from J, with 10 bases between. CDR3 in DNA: TGCGCCAGCAGCCGGGACATACCGAACACTGAAGCTTTCTTT. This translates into CASSRDIPNTEAFF.

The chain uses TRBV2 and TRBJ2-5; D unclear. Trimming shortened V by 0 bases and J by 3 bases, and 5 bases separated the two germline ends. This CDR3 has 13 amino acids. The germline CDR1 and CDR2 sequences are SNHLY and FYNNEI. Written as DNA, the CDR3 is TGTGCCAGCAGTGAAGCGTCGGAAGAGACCCAGTACTTC. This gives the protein CASSEASEETQYF.